The 32 T cell receptor beta chains below were found in one sample sequenced in a study of cytomegalovirus exposure and HLA in healthy donors. PCR primers comprised 60 Vbeta and 13 Jbeta primers. Some clones are missing from TCRdb's copy, which holds only in-frame ones; the method was immunoSEQ multiplex PCR. The sample has roughly 220,000 clones; approximately 78% are singletons. The specimen sequenced was PBMCs. The source of these receptors is a woman aged 35 to 49 in good health and CMV-seronegative.

This clone was seen more than once but under ten times. The chain carries TRBV6-1 and TRBJ1-4; D possibly corresponds to TRBD1 (5 bases). The germline V and J ends were trimmed by 2 bases and 11 bases, with 18 bases remaining between them. The CDR3 has 15 residues. The germline V gene encodes CDR1 MNHNS and CDR2 SASEGT. CDR3: CASSEWWAGSGKLFF. The CDR3 coding sequence is TGTGCCAGCAGTGAATGGTGGGCAGGGTCAGGGAAACTGTTTTTT.

In regard to this clone: One end of the junction is discordant with germline, which a read error may explain. J is TRBJ2-5 and V is TRBV7-9; 8 positions match TRBD1. This CDR3 comprises 16 residues. CDR1 SEHNR and CDR2 FQNEAQ come from the germline V gene (reference sequence). CDR3 sequence reads: CSSSPPGGLNQETQYF. The CDR3 bases are TGTTCCAGCAGCCCCCCAGGGGGCCTAAACCAAGAGACCCAGTACTTC. Supplemented by reference TRBV7-9 and TRBJ2-5, the full variable domain reads DTGVSQNPRHKITKRGQNVTFRCDPISEHNRLYWYRQTLGQGPEFLTYFQNEAQLEKSRLLSDRFSAERPKGSFSTLEIQRTEQGDSAMYLCSSSPPGGLNQETQYFGPGTRLLVL.

The V and J genes are TRBV13 and TRBJ1-2; D gene unclear. Trimming pared 4 bases from V and 10 bases from J, leaving 13 bases between. This CDR3 is 12 amino acids long. CDR1 PRHDT and CDR2 FYEKMQ come from the germline V gene (reference sequence). For the CDR3, the DNA is TGTGCCAGCAGCTCCCAAACCCCGGTCTACACCTTC. Translated, it gives CASSSQTPVYTF.

The rearrangement joins TRBV27 to TRBJ2-1, with 11 positions matching TRBD2. Trimming at V came to 5 bases and at J to 3 bases, leaving 3 bases not matched to a gene. There are 15 residues in the CDR3. Germline-derived CDR1 and CDR2 are MNHEY and SMNVEV (reference sequence). The CDR3 is CASSPGTSGYNEQFF. CDR3 bases: TGTGCCAGCAGTCCCGGGACTAGCGGCTACAATGAGCAGTTCTTC.

This clone was observed a few times. The genes are TRBV5-6 and TRBJ2-7; 12 nucleotides align to TRBD2. Germline V gene data show CDR1 as SGHDT and CDR2 as YYEEEE. The CDR3 has 15 amino acids. Germline trimming cut 5 bases from V and 1 base from J; bases unmatched to any gene: 4. The chain's CDR3 is CASSGTSGLSYEQYF. For the CDR3, the DNA is TGTGCCAGCAGTGGGACTAGCGGGCTTTCCTACGAGCAGTACTTC.

This clone was counted once. The rearrangement uses TRBV4-2 and TRBJ1-1; 7 bases fit TRBD1. Trimming cost V 2 bases and J 5 bases; bases outside gene matches: 11. The CDR3 covers 16 residues. Germline CDR1 is LGHNA and CDR2 is YNFKEQ. CDR3 bases: TGTGCCAGCAGCCAATTATCGGGTCAGGGGGTGACTGAAGCTTTCTTT. It codes for CASSQLSGQGVTEAFF.

The chain uses TRBV5-1 and TRBJ1-3; D call uncertain. This CDR3 is 16 amino acids long. Germline CDR1 and CDR2: SGHRS and YFSETQ. Trimming left V 0 bases short and J 0 bases short, with 10 bases between. The CDR3 region has the DNA TGCGCCAGCAGCTTGGATCAGGCAGTCTCTGGAAACACCATATATTTT. The encoded protein is CASSLDQAVSGNTIYF.

The chain is built from TRBV7-2 and TRBJ2-3; TRBD2 might be the D (5 bases). Trimming left V 5 bases short and J 3 bases short, with 12 bases between. Looked up from germline, CDR1 is SGHTA and CDR2 is FQGNSA. The CDR3 is 14 amino acids. The DNA for the CDR3 is TGTGCCAGCAGCCCAATTTCGGGGACAGATACGCAGTATTTT. It translates to CASSPISGTDTQYF.

CDR3 sequence reads: CASSALGGQLHEQYF. DNA for the CDR3: TGTGCCAGCAGCGCCCTAGGAGGGCAACTCCACGAGCAGTACTTC. The V gene is TRBV11-2, the J gene TRBJ2-7; the D gene is possibly TRBD2 (6 bases). This CDR3 has 15 amino acids. V dropped 5 bases and J dropped 5 bases, with 19 bases sitting between them. Germline-derived CDR1 and CDR2 are SGHAT and FQNNGV.

The gene calls are TRBV4-1 and TRBJ2-5, with D perhaps TRBD2 (5 bases). V lost 1 base and J lost 0, with 6 bases in between. This CDR3 spans 14 amino acids. Germline CDR1 is MGHRA and CDR2 is YSYEKL. In DNA form, the CDR3 reads TGCGCCAGCAGCCAAGCGGGGTACCAAGAGACCCAGTACTTC. Its protein is CASSQAGYQETQYF.

This chain uses TRBV29-1 with TRBJ2-2; weak D call: TRBD2 (5 bases). With 6 bases removed from V and 2 bases from J, the gap between germline ends came to 13 bases. Germline V gene lookup returns CDR1 SQVTM and CDR2 ANQGSEA. This CDR3 has 14 amino acids. CDR3 in amino acids: CSVALDSNTGELFF. The CDR3 nucleotides read TGCAGCGTCGCTTTGGACTCCAACACCGGGGAGCTGTTTTTT.

The V call is TRBV7-3, the J call TRBJ1-2; the D gene is possibly TRBD1 (5 bases). Between the trimmed V and J ends, which lost 3 bases and 14 bases, there was a span of 16 bases. Germline V lookup: CDR1 SGHTA, CDR2 FQGTGA. This CDR3 is built from 12 residues. The DNA for the CDR3 is TGTGCCAGCAGCTTCCCCGGAGGGGCGAGGACCTTC. It is translated as CASSFPGGARTF. The full variable domain, with the rest looked up from reference TRBV7-3 and TRBJ1-2, is GAGVSQTPSNKVTEKGKYVELRCDPISGHTALYWYRQSLGQGPEFLIYFQGTGAADDSGLPNDRFFAVRPEGSVSTLKIQRTERGDSAVYLCASSFPGGARTFGSGTRLTVV.

This clone was seen a few times. This chain's CDR3 is CASRDGQIMNTEAFF. The CDR3 DNA follows: TGTGCCAGTAGAGATGGACAGATCATGAACACTGAAGCTTTCTTT. The chain combines TRBV19 with TRBJ1-1; D is possibly TRBD1 (6 bases). With 6 bases removed from V and 0 bases from J, the gap between germline ends came to 14 bases. CDR3 length equals 15 residues. Germline V CDR1 and CDR2: LNHDA, SQIVND (reference sequence).

The genes are TRBV27 and TRBJ1-1; 9 bases agree with TRBD1. Germline lookup yields CDR1 MNHEY and CDR2 SMNVEV (reference sequence). The CDR3 contains 15 residues. The V and J ends lost 5 bases and 4 bases, in that order; junction bases with no gene match: 8. For the CDR3, the DNA is TGTGCCAGCAGTACCCACAGGGGGCTTAGCACTGAAGCTTTCTTT. It is translated as CASSTHRGLSTEAFF.

The CDR3: CASSRGRDSNQPQHF. CDR3 DNA: TGTGCCAGCAGCCGCGGCAGGGATAGCAATCAGCCCCAGCATTTT. The chain links TRBV4-2 to TRBJ1-5; tentatively, D is TRBD1 (5 bases). This CDR3 is 15 amino acids long. Between the trimmed V and J ends, which lost 4 bases and 0 bases, there was a span of 10 bases. Per the germline V gene, CDR1 is LGHNA and CDR2 is YNFKEQ.

The CDR3 nucleotides read TGTGCCAGCAGCGGACTAGCGGGAGATACGCAGTATTTT. Its protein product is CASSGLAGDTQYF. The V call is TRBV5-4, the J call TRBJ2-3, with 11 bases that match TRBD2. Germline V CDR1 and CDR2: SGHNT, YYREEE (reference sequence). CDR3 length: 13 amino acids. Losses at the gene ends were 4 bases for V and 5 bases for J; bases not matched to a gene: 0.

The CDR3 spells CASSLGTGGVFHEQFF. The CDR3 coding sequence is TGTGCCAGCAGCTTAGGGACAGGGGGCGTCTTTCATGAGCAGTTCTTC. The V call is TRBV28, the J call TRBJ2-1, with TRBD1 identical over 12 bases. Trimming took 6 bases from V and 8 from J; bases not matched to a gene: 11. There are 16 residues in the CDR3. Germline V gene data show CDR1 as MDHEN and CDR2 as SYDVKM.

The gene calls are TRBV5-5 and TRBJ2-5; D possibly corresponds to TRBD1 (5 bases). This CDR3 has 14 residues. Trimming took off 0 bases at V and 2 bases at J, with 8 bases between the two ends. Germline assignment: CDR1 SGHKS and CDR2 YYEKEE (reference sequence). CDR3 DNA: TGTGCCAGCAGCTTGGACAGGATGCAAGAGACCCAGTACTTC. Protein product: CASSLDRMQETQYF.

The chain combines TRBV2 with TRBJ2-7; possible D gene TRBD2, 6 bases. The CDR3 extends over 14 amino acids. Germline assignment: CDR1 SNHLY and CDR2 FYNNEI. V lost 7 bases to trimming and J lost 0 bases, with 13 bases between them. The CDR3 protein is CASMAGRGSYEQYF. CDR3 DNA sequence: TGTGCCAGCATGGCGGGACGGGGCTCCTACGAGCAGTACTTC.

The genes are TRBV2 and TRBJ2-3; perhaps TRBD2 as D (6 bases). V shed 6 bases and J shed 0 bases, with 19 bases lying between them. This CDR3 comprises 17 residues. Germline V gene lookup returns CDR1 SNHLY and CDR2 FYNNEI. The CDR3 here is CASRGTGSLTSTDTQYF. The DNA of the CDR3 is TGTGCCAGCAGAGGTACCGGGAGCCTTACTAGCACAGATACGCAGTATTTT.

The chain couples TRBV7-9 to TRBJ1-1, with 10 positions matching TRBD1. Germline lookup yields CDR1 SEHNR and CDR2 FQNEAQ (reference sequence). Losses at the gene ends were 3 bases for V and 4 bases for J; bases not matched to a gene: 11. The CDR3 totals 17 residues. The CDR3 reads CASSLPRTGGPGTEAFF. In nucleotides, the CDR3 is TGTGCCAGCAGCTTGCCAAGGACAGGGGGGCCGGGCACTGAAGCTTTCTTT.

This clone was found once. The chain couples TRBV29-1 to TRBJ2-2, with 14 positions matching TRBD2. Germline V lookup: CDR1 SQVTM, CDR2 ANQGSEA. This CDR3 spans 15 amino acids. The V gene end was trimmed by 6 bases and the J gene end by 6 bases; junction bases not matched to a gene: 6. CDR3 loop: CSVIGTSGSSGELFF. DNA of the CDR3: TGCAGCGTCATAGGGACTAGCGGGAGTTCCGGGGAGCTGTTTTTT.

V and J are TRBV30 and TRBJ1-6; TRBD1 matches 8 bases. The germline V gene encodes CDR1 GTSNPN and CDR2 SVGIG (reference sequence). Losses at the gene ends were 2 bases for V and 7 bases for J; bases not matched to a gene: 10. This CDR3 has 16 residues. The CDR3 loop reads CAWSPSSDRENSPLHF. DNA of the CDR3: TGTGCCTGGAGTCCTAGCTCGGACAGGGAGAATTCACCCCTCCACTTT.

This chain uses TRBV19 with TRBJ2-1; TRBD2 matches at 9 bases. The CDR3 is 14 amino acids. V was pared by 3 bases and J by 8 bases, with 5 bases of the junction left unmatched. Germline V lookup: CDR1 LNHDA, CDR2 SQIVND (reference sequence). CDR3 sequence reads: CASSIKREADEQFF. CDR3 nucleotide sequence: TGTGCCAGTAGTATCAAGCGGGAGGCGGATGAGCAGTTCTTC.

Here the CDR3 reads CASRRTGGNEQFF. The DNA of the CDR3 is TGTGCCAGCAGGAGGACAGGGGGTAATGAGCAGTTCTTC. V and J are TRBV2 and TRBJ2-1; 10 nucleotides line up with TRBD1. The CDR3 consists of 13 residues. Germline CDR1 and CDR2: SNHLY and FYNNEI. Trimming cost V 6 bases and J 7 bases; bases outside gene matches: 3.

The chain employs TRBV28 and TRBJ1-4; 9 positions agree with TRBD1. There are 15 residues in the CDR3. Trimming at V came to 2 bases and at J to 7 bases, leaving 5 bases not matched to a gene. The germline V gene encodes CDR1 MDHEN and CDR2 SYDVKM. The CDR3: CASSLDRGLIEKLFF. CDR3 DNA: TGTGCCAGCAGTTTAGACAGGGGGTTGATTGAAAAACTGTTTTTT.

J is TRBJ1-5 and V is TRBV5-5; D may be TRBD1 (5 bases). Germline V gives CDR1 SGHKS, CDR2 YYEKEE (reference sequence). The CDR3 sequence is 14 residues long. The V end was cut by 4 bases, the J end by 7 bases, with 15 bases between. The CDR3 coding sequence is TGTGCCAGCAGCCCGTCGGGGGGGAACCAGCCCCAGCATTTT. It encodes CASSPSGGNQPQHF.

J is TRBJ1-1 and V is TRBV4-1, with D unclear. Trimming took off 3 bases at V and 3 bases at J, with 14 bases between the two ends. Looked up from germline, CDR1 is MGHRA and CDR2 is YSYEKL. The CDR3 has 15 amino acids. CDR3: CASSQSPLVDTEAFF. The CDR3 DNA follows: TGCGCCAGCAGCCAGAGCCCCTTGGTAGACACTGAAGCTTTCTTT.

About this clone: The same CDR3 arises from other DNA sequences in this sample as well. The rearrangement links TRBV5-1 to TRBJ2-5; 8 nucleotides align to TRBD1. The CDR3 runs to 13 residues. The V and J ends lost 2 bases and 5 bases, in that order; junction bases with no gene match: 2. Germline V gene sequence: CDR1 SGHRS, CDR2 YFSETQ. The CDR3 nucleotides read TGCGCCAGCAGCTTTGGACAGGGCGAGACCCAGTACTTC. This encodes CASSFGQGETQYF.

This chain joins TRBV7-2 and TRBJ2-1, with 9 bases fitting TRBD1. The CDR3 has 16 residues. The trim removed 3 bases at V and 7 bases at J, leaving 10 bases unmatched. Germline V gene data show CDR1 as SGHTA and CDR2 as FQGNSA. The CDR3 region has the DNA TGTGCCAGCAGCTTTGCGGGAACAGGGGGCAGAAATGAGCAGTTCTTC. Its translation: CASSFAGTGGRNEQFF.

The rearrangement links TRBV27 to TRBJ1-6; D perhaps matches TRBD1 (5 bases). Germline V gene data show CDR1 as MNHEY and CDR2 as SMNVEV (reference sequence). Trimming removed 5 bases from V and 2 bases from J, with 13 bases in between. The CDR3 sequence is 16 residues long. The CDR3 nucleotides read TGTGCCAGCAGTAGGAGGGTGGGGGCCTATAATTCACCCCTCCACTTT. It encodes CASSRRVGAYNSPLHF.

Comment on this clone: Other nucleotide sequences in the sample specify the same CDR3. The genes are TRBV27 and TRBJ2-7; weak D call: TRBD2 (6 bases). Germline CDR1 is MNHEY and CDR2 is SMNVEV (reference sequence). Deletions cut 5 bases from V and 0 bases from J, with 8 bases between. The length of the CDR3 is 13 residues. CDR3 amino acids: CASSRDSSYEQYF. In DNA form, the CDR3 reads TGTGCCAGCAGTCGGGACTCCTCCTACGAGCAGTACTTC.